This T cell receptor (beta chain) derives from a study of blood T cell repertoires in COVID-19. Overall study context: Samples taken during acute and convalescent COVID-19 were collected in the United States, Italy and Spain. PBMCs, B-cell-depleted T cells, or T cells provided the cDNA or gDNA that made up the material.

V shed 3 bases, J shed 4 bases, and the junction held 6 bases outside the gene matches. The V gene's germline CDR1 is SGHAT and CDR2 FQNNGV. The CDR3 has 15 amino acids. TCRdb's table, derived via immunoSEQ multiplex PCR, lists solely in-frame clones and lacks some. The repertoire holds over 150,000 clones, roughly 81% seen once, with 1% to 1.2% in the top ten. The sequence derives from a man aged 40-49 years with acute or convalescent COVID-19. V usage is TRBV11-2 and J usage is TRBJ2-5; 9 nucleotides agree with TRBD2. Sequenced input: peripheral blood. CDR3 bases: TGTGCCAGCAGCTTTGGGAGCGGGGGGCGAGAGACCCAGTACTTC. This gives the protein CASSFGSGGRETQYF. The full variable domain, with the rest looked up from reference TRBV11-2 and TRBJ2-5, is EAGVAQSPRYKIIEKRQSVAFWCNPISGHATLYWYQQILGQGPKLLIQFQNNGVVDDSQLPKDRFSAERLKGVDSTLKIQPAKLEDSAVYLCASSFGSGGRETQYFGPGTRLLVL.